This is a list of T cell receptor beta chains from one sample in a study of cytomegalovirus exposure and HLA in healthy donors. The data were produced by immunoSEQ multiplex PCR, yet TCRdb's version contains in-frame clones alone and is incomplete. The listing records about 150,000 clones. Sequenced sample: PBMCs. All receptors derive from a woman aged 45-65 years in good health and CMV-seronegative. Each CDR3 is given with its conserved first and last residue. Fields, in order: D gene, J gene, V gene, CDR3 protein, CDR3 DNA. D genes are given only for firm matches.

.	TRBJ2-5	TRBV7-9	CASSLVGETQYF	TGTGCCAGCAGCTTAGTCGGAGAGACCCAGTACTTC
.	TRBJ2-2	TRBV4-2	CASSQVARSNTGELFF	TGTGCCAGCAGCCAAGTGGCCCGTTCGAACACCGGGGAGCTGTTTTTT
.	TRBJ2-7	TRBV9	CASSPYPPYEQYF	TGTGCCAGCAGCCCCTACCCCCCCTACGAGCAGTACTTC
.	TRBJ2-7	TRBV5-1	CASSFLGGASSYEQYF	TGCGCCAGCAGCTTCTTGGGGGGGGCAAGCTCCTACGAGCAGTACTTC
.	TRBJ2-5	TRBV6-4	CASRYNSGGRQETQYF	TGTGCCAGCAGATATAATTCAGGGGGGCGCCAAGAGACCCAGTACTTC
TRBD2	TRBJ2-3	TRBV16	CASSLPAGYAGGTDTQYF	TGTGCCAGCAGCCTACCTGCGGGCTACGCGGGGGGCACAGATACGCAGTATTTT
.	TRBJ2-5	TRBV9	CASSPRATPETQYF	TGTGCCAGCAGTCCGCGGGCCACCCCAGAGACCCAGTACTTC
TRBD2	TRBJ2-5	TRBV5-4	CASSDTSGGETQYF	TGTGCCAGCAGCGATACTAGCGGGGGGGAGACCCAGTACTTC
TRBD1	TRBJ1-1	TRBV30	CAWSRQGQGVDGAFF	TGTGCCTGGAGTCGCCAAGGACAGGGGGTGGATGGAGCTTTCTTT
TRBD1	TRBJ2-5	TRBV25-1	CASSEPAKRGLAQETQYF	TGTGCCAGCAGTGAACCGGCCAAGAGGGGGCTTGCCCAAGAGACCCAGTACTTC
.	TRBJ2-5	TRBV7-9	CASTTLTGQETQYF	TGTGCCAGCACTACTTTGACAGGCCAAGAGACCCAGTACTTC
TRBD1	TRBJ2-3	TRBV30	CAWSGRGRTDTQYF	TGTGCCTGGAGTGGCAGGGGGCGAACAGATACGCAGTATTTT
.	TRBJ2-1	TRBV30	CAWSGGAYNEQFF	TGTGCCTGGAGCGGCGGAGCTTACAATGAGCAGTTCTTC
TRBD2	TRBJ2-7	TRBV7-2	CASSLGLAGMGEQYF	TGTGCCAGCAGCTTAGGACTAGCGGGGATGGGAGAGCAGTACTTC
.	TRBJ1-1	TRBV4-1	CASSQGDFRVKGAFF	TGCGCCAGCAGCCAAGGTGACTTCAGGGTTAAAGGAGCTTTCTTT
TRBD1	TRBJ2-5	TRBV5-1	CASSFQPGTGRETQYF	TGCGCCAGCAGCTTTCAACCCGGGACAGGTCGAGAGACCCAGTACTTC
.	TRBJ2-1	TRBV6-5	CASSYSPGTSYNEQFF	TGTGCCAGCAGTTACTCTCCCGGGACTTCCTACAATGAGCAGTTCTTC
TRBD2	TRBJ2-1	TRBV6-6	CASSFSGTSSYNEQFF	TGTGCCAGCAGTTTCTCGGGGACTAGCTCCTACAATGAGCAGTTCTTC
TRBD2	TRBJ2-2	TRBV7-2	CASSFGGGRTGELFF	TGTGCCAGCAGCTTCGGGGGGGGCCGTACCGGGGAGCTGTTTTTT
TRBD1	TRBJ2-3	TRBV18	CASVTGNTDTQYF	TGTGCCAGCGTGACAGGGAACACAGATACGCAGTATTTT
.	TRBJ1-2	TRBV5-1	CASSRDTNYGYTF	TGCGCCAGCAGCCGGGACACTAACTATGGCTACACCTTC
.	TRBJ2-2	TRBV19	CASSPGAGELFF	TGTGCCAGTAGTCCAGGGGCCGGGGAGCTGTTTTTT
TRBD1	TRBJ1-2	TRBV30	CAWSGQGTGHYGYTF	TGTGCCTGGAGTGGGCAGGGGACAGGGCACTATGGCTACACCTTC
TRBD1	TRBJ1-2	TRBV5-1	CASSLLGQGYAGYTF	TGCGCCAGCAGCCTTTTGGGACAGGGGTACGCTGGCTACACCTTC
.	TRBJ2-5	TRBV2	CASKDRDETQYF	TGTGCCAGCAAGGACAGAGACGAGACCCAGTACTTC
TRBD2	TRBJ2-5	TRBV4-1	CASLGLEKETQYF	TGCGCCAGCCTCGGACTAGAGAAAGAGACCCAGTACTTC
TRBD1	TRBJ1-5	TRBV28	CASRIRGANQPQHF	TGTGCCAGCAGGATCAGGGGGGCCAATCAGCCCCAGCATTTT
TRBD2	TRBJ2-1	TRBV5-5	CASSPGLAYNEQFF	TGTGCCAGCAGCCCGGGACTAGCATACAATGAGCAGTTCTTC
.	TRBJ1-4	TRBV9	CASSGRGATNEKLFF	TGTGCCAGCAGTGGACGGGGTGCAACTAATGAAAAACTGTTTTTT
.	TRBJ2-1	TRBV12-5	CASGPTGVGEQFF	TGTGCTAGTGGTCCTACAGGCGTCGGGGAGCAGTTCTTC
TRBD2	TRBJ2-7	TRBV19	CASSIFLSGATYEQYF	TGTGCCAGTAGTATATTCCTGAGCGGGGCTACCTACGAGCAGTACTTC
TRBD1	TRBJ2-7	TRBV15	CATSRGGQGSSYEQYF	TGTGCCACCAGCAGGGGCGGACAGGGGAGCTCCTACGAGCAGTACTTC
.	TRBJ1-1	TRBV7-6	CASSAPGNMNTEAFF	TGTGCCAGCAGCGCCCCGGGAAACATGAACACTGAAGCTTTCTTT
TRBD2	TRBJ2-6	TRBV7-2	CASSPRREVLSGANVLTF	TGTGCCAGCAGCCCACGTCGGGAGGTCCTCTCTGGGGCCAACGTCCTGACTTTC
.	TRBJ1-4	TRBV7-8	CASRRATNEKLFF	TGTGCCAGCAGGCGTGCAACTAATGAAAAACTGTTTTTT
TRBD1	TRBJ1-6	TRBV11-2	CASSDRDRINSPLHF	TGTGCCAGCAGTGACCGGGACAGAATTAATTCACCCCTCCACTTT
.	TRBJ2-7	TRBV15	CATSTQRQPAYEQYF	TGTGCCACCAGTACCCAGAGACAGCCAGCCTACGAGCAGTACTTC
TRBD2	TRBJ2-3	TRBV5-1	CASSFSGGDTDTQYF	TGCGCCAGCAGCTTCAGCGGGGGGGACACAGATACGCAGTATTTT
TRBD1	TRBJ2-7	TRBV4-2	CASSPRDRVDEQYF	TGTGCCAGCAGCCCGAGGGACAGGGTTGACGAGCAGTACTTC
.	TRBJ1-1	TRBV6-1	CASSEPGKAFF	TGTGCCAGCAGTGAACCGGGGAAAGCTTTCTTT
.	TRBJ1-6	TRBV7-3	CASSLNPRGSNSPLHF	TGTGCCAGCAGCTTAAATCCCAGGGGTTCTAATTCACCCCTCCACTTT
TRBD1	TRBJ2-5	TRBV19	CASTKTGEETQYF	TGTGCCAGTACTAAGACAGGGGAAGAGACCCAGTACTTC
TRBD1	TRBJ1-1	TRBV7-9	CASSYRGNMNTEAFF	TGTGCCAGCAGTTACAGGGGAAACATGAACACTGAAGCTTTCTTT
.	TRBJ1-1	TRBV4-3	CASSQDLTGTEAFF	TGCGCCAGCAGCCAAGACCTGACGGGCACTGAAGCTTTCTTT
TRBD1	TRBJ1-2	TRBV4-1	CASSQVGTGAYSYGYTF	TGCGCCAGCAGCCAAGTCGGGACAGGGGCGTATTCGTATGGCTACACCTTC
TRBD2	TRBJ2-5	TRBV18	CASSPRVAGGRETQYF	TGTGCCAGCTCACCACGGGTAGCGGGAGGGCGAGAGACCCAGTACTTC
.	TRBJ2-7	TRBV7-8	CASSFVLYEQYF	TGTGCCAGCAGCTTCGTCCTCTACGAGCAGTACTTC
.	TRBJ1-5	TRBV6-5	CASSLERENQPQHF	TGTGCCAGCAGCCTCGAGCGGGAGAATCAGCCCCAGCATTTT
TRBD2	TRBJ2-1	TRBV5-1	CASSLGLAGEVYNEQFF	TGCGCCAGCAGCTTGGGACTAGCGGGAGAAGTGTACAATGAGCAGTTCTTC
TRBD1	TRBJ2-4	TRBV6-6	CASRPGTGGNIQYF	TGTGCCAGCAGGCCCGGGACAGGGGGTAACATTCAGTACTTC
TRBD2	TRBJ2-2	TRBV6-4	CASSEEAGGGTGELFF	TGTGCCAGCAGTGAGGAAGCGGGAGGAGGAACCGGGGAGCTGTTTTTT
TRBD1	TRBJ1-2	TRBV29-1	CSVEGQGAGGYTF	TGCAGCGTTGAGGGGCAGGGGGCCGGTGGCTACACCTTC
TRBD1	TRBJ2-2	TRBV27	CASRYGQGAAGELFF	TGTGCCAGCAGATATGGACAGGGGGCTGCCGGGGAGCTGTTTTTT
TRBD1	TRBJ1-5	TRBV28	CASRPWTGGGQPQHF	TGTGCCAGCAGACCGTGGACAGGGGGAGGTCAGCCCCAGCATTTT
.	TRBJ1-5	TRBV28	CASSSQGAAQPQHF	TGTGCCAGCAGTTCACAGGGCGCCGCTCAGCCCCAGCATTTT